What follows are 28 T cell receptor beta chains derived from one specimen sequenced in a study of blood T cell repertoires in COVID-19. Using immunoSEQ multiplex PCR, the repertoire was profiled, and TCRdb retains in-frame clones only, with some absent. Counted here are about 200,000 clones, about four fifths occurring once; the ten biggest clones make up roughly 6.9%. Material for sequencing was PBMCs or T cells enriched from blood (not recorded which). The origin of the receptors is a man aged 35-49 years who had recovered from COVID-19.

The chain combines TRBV5-4 with TRBJ1-1; 7 bases align to TRBD1. The V gene end was trimmed by 4 bases and the J gene end by 6 bases; junction bases not matched to a gene: 15. Germline V gives CDR1 SGHNT, CDR2 YYREEE (reference sequence). There are 16 residues in the CDR3. CDR3 loop: CASSQDVPDRRPEAFF. In nucleotides, the CDR3 is TGTGCCAGCAGCCAGGACGTCCCGGACAGGCGGCCTGAAGCTTTCTTT.

This chain's CDR3 is CATSRGRGANQETQYF. The CDR3 nucleotides are TGTGCCACCAGCAGAGGGCGGGGGGCGAACCAAGAGACCCAGTACTTC. The chain recombines TRBV15 with TRBJ2-5, with 8 bases lining up with TRBD2. J was trimmed by 0 bases and V by 1 base; bases with no gene match: 4. The CDR3 consists of 16 residues. CDR1 is LNHNV and CDR2 is YYDKDF in the germline V gene (reference sequence).

The genes are TRBV28 and TRBJ1-1, with D unresolved. Trimming cost V 5 bases and J 10 bases, with 17 bases left between them. The CDR3 has 13 residues. Germline lookup yields CDR1 MDHEN and CDR2 SYDVKM. The CDR3 region is CASSTPDSRGAFF. In DNA form, the CDR3 reads TGTGCCAGCAGTACACCTGACTCCCGTGGAGCTTTCTTT.

The chain uses TRBV6-4 and TRBJ2-3; TRBD2 is a possible D gene (5 bases). The germline CDR1 and CDR2 sequences are MRHNA and SNTAGT. CDR3 length equals 15 residues. Trimming cost V 7 bases and J 2 bases, with 16 bases left between them. Written as DNA, the CDR3 is TGTGCCAGCACCAGAGACTGGACTTCCACAGATACGCAGTATTTT. Translated: CASTRDWTSTDTQYF.

The chain employs TRBV18 and TRBJ2-3, with 8 bases that match TRBD2. From germline, CDR1 is KGHSH and CDR2 LQKENI. The V segment lost 5 bases and the J segment 1 base; nucleotides outside the gene matches: 2. This CDR3 region has 14 residues. This chain's CDR3 is CASSSGGGTDTQYF. In DNA, the CDR3 is TGTGCCAGCTCATCGGGGGGGGGCACAGATACGCAGTATTTT.

This chain joins TRBV5-1 and TRBJ2-5; D gene ambiguous. CDR1 is SGHRS and CDR2 is YFSETQ in the germline V gene. The CDR3 totals 13 residues. With 1 base removed from V and 5 bases from J, the gap between germline ends came to 9 bases. The CDR3 loop reads CASSLSQFETQYF. The CDR3 DNA is TGCGCCAGCAGCTTGAGTCAGTTTGAGACCCAGTACTTC.

The table lists this clone with a few counts. The V call is TRBV19, the J call TRBJ1-2; the match to TRBD1 covers 7 bases. The CDR3 runs to 14 residues. The V gene's germline CDR1 is LNHDA and CDR2 SQIVND (reference sequence). Trimming removed 3 bases from V and 3 bases from J; junction bases left unmatched: 4. Here the CDR3 reads CASSIWTGDYGYTF. In nucleotides, the CDR3 is TGTGCCAGTAGTATCTGGACAGGAGACTATGGCTACACCTTC.

This clone was counted a single time. This chain joins TRBV5-1 and TRBJ2-1; 7 nucleotides match TRBD2. The CDR3 runs 14 residues. The V gene end was trimmed by 7 bases and the J gene end by 3 bases; junction bases not matched to a gene: 7. Per germline, CDR1 SGHRS and CDR2 YFSETQ. The CDR3 loop is CASSTSGVYNEQFF. The CDR3 nucleotides read TGCGCCAGCTCAACAAGCGGGGTCTACAATGAGCAGTTCTTC.

The V and J genes are TRBV6-4 and TRBJ2-3; a possible D gene is TRBD1 (6 bases). V lost 2 bases and J lost 0, with 12 bases in between. In germline, CDR1 is MRHNA, CDR2 SNTAGT. The CDR3 extends over 16 amino acids. The CDR3 DNA sequence: TGTGCCAGCAGTGACAGACCAGGGGCTAGCACAGATACGCAGTATTTT. Translating it yields CASSDRPGASTDTQYF.

The chain has TRBV9 and TRBJ1-5; 10 positions agree with TRBD1. J lost 5 bases, V lost 3 bases, and 2 bases had no gene match. Per germline, CDR1 SGDLS and CDR2 YYNGEE. CDR3 length equals 14 residues. In DNA form, the CDR3 reads TGTGCCAGCAGCGCGGACAGGGGGGATCAGCCCCAGCATTTT. It translates to CASSADRGDQPQHF.

The chain combines TRBV4-2 with TRBJ1-5; perhaps TRBD1 as D (6 bases). The CDR3 is made up of 15 amino acids. The germline gives CDR1 LGHNA, CDR2 YNFKEQ. V lost 3 bases and J lost 3, with 12 bases in between. The CDR3 nucleotides are TGTGCCAGCAGCCAGGTACAGGGCCCCAATCAGCCCCAGCATTTT. Amino acids: CASSQVQGPNQPQHF.

The gene calls are TRBV10-3 and TRBJ1-6; 7 positions agree with TRBD1. The CDR3 covers 16 residues. Germline V gene data show CDR1 as ENHRY and CDR2 as SYGVKD. Trimming at V came to 6 bases and at J to 9 bases, leaving 14 bases not matched to a gene. CDR3 DNA: TGTGCCATCAGCCAGGGGGTGGCAGAGAATAGTTCACCCCTCCACTTT. Translated: CAISQGVAENSSPLHF.

V is TRBV19 and J is TRBJ2-1; 8 bases fit TRBD1. Unmatched junction bases numbered 6, after V lost 3 bases and J lost 5 bases. The CDR3 sequence is 15 residues long. Germline V gene data show CDR1 as LNHDA and CDR2 as SQIVND (reference sequence). CDR3 in amino acids: CASSIGQGWHNEQFF. The CDR3 nucleotides read TGTGCCAGTAGTATCGGACAGGGTTGGCACAATGAGCAGTTCTTC.

The chain couples TRBV5-4 to TRBJ2-3, with 11 bases fitting TRBD2. The CDR3 consists of 16 residues. The ends lost 3 bases at V and 4 bases at J; junction bases unmatched: 7. Germline V lookup: CDR1 SGHNT, CDR2 YYREEE (reference sequence). The CDR3 DNA sequence: TGTGCCAGCAGCTGGTCACTAGCGGGGGTGCCAGATACGCAGTATTTT. Protein sequence: CASSWSLAGVPDTQYF.

The V and J genes are TRBV4-2 and TRBJ2-1; TRBD2 matches at 14 bases. CDR3 length equals 17 residues. With V trimmed by 2 bases and J by 3 bases, 3 bases remained unmatched. CDR1 is LGHNA and CDR2 is YNFKEQ in the germline V gene. The CDR3 region is CASSQMGTSGGYNEQFF. The CDR3 DNA reads TGTGCCAGCAGCCAAATGGGGACTAGCGGGGGCTACAATGAGCAGTTCTTC.

The chain uses TRBV7-8 and TRBJ2-7, with a tentative D call TRBD1 (5 bases). Trimming took off 5 bases at V and 9 bases at J, with 29 bases between the two ends. From germline, CDR1 is SGHVS and CDR2 FQNEAQ. The CDR3 consists of 17 residues. CDR3 region: CASSTGPSGRQSNGQYF. The CDR3 DNA sequence: TGTGCCAGCAGCACAGGACCCTCAGGCAGGCAATCGAATGGGCAGTACTTC.

This clone has just one count. The CDR3 sequence is CASSIGQLINSPLHF. For the CDR3, the DNA is TGTGCCAGTAGTATTGGACAGCTGATAAATTCACCCCTCCACTTT. The chain employs TRBV19 and TRBJ1-6; TRBD1 is a possible D gene (6 bases). Per germline, CDR1 LNHDA and CDR2 SQIVND (reference sequence). The CDR3 length is 15 residues. Trimming stripped 3 bases from V and 7 bases from J, with 13 bases between.

The chain uses TRBV3-1 (or the pseudogene TRBV3-2) and TRBJ2-3; 12 bases are shared with TRBD1. Germline V lookup: CDR1 LGHDT, CDR2 YNNKEL (reference sequence). The trim removed 8 bases at V and 4 bases at J, leaving 13 bases unmatched. This CDR3 has 17 residues. The CDR3 loop is CASGDEGGQGAPDTQYF. The CDR3 nucleotides are TGTGCCAGCGGCGACGAAGGGGGACAGGGGGCCCCAGATACGCAGTATTTT.

Notes on this clone: Other DNA sequences in the same sample also yield this CDR3. The chain is built from TRBV11-2 and TRBJ2-5; 7 bases align to TRBD2. V shed 1 base, J shed 1 base, and the junction held 6 bases outside the gene matches. CDR3 length: 16 residues. In germline, CDR1 is SGHAT, CDR2 FQNNGV. This chain's CDR3 is CASSLVGGGVQETQYF. DNA for the CDR3: TGTGCCAGCAGCTTAGTCGGCGGGGGAGTCCAAGAGACCCAGTACTTC.

The chain has TRBV5-6 and TRBJ2-7; unclear D gene. The CDR3 covers 13 residues. The germline V gene has CDR1 SGHDT and CDR2 YYEEEE. Trimming took 0 bases from V and 7 from J, leaving 11 bases between them. The DNA for the CDR3 is TGTGCCAGCAGCTTGGCCTGGCGGCGGGAGCAGTACTTC. Translation gives CASSLAWRREQYF.

This clone came up a few times. The gene calls are TRBV3-1 (or the pseudogene TRBV3-2) and TRBJ1-2, with 9 bases that match TRBD1. Germline V CDR1 and CDR2: LGHDT, YNNKEL (reference sequence). The V segment lost 2 bases and the J segment 2 bases; nucleotides outside the gene matches: 3. The CDR3 extends over 15 amino acids. The CDR3 bases are TGTGCCAGCAGCCAACGGGACAGGGAGAACTATGGCTACACCTTC. It encodes CASSQRDRENYGYTF.

This chain connects TRBV28 to TRBJ2-7; perhaps TRBD1 as D (5 bases). CDR1 MDHEN and CDR2 SYDVKM come from the germline V gene. The V gene lost 6 bases and the J gene lost 4 bases, with 13 bases spanning the gap. There are 13 residues in the CDR3. The chain's CDR3 is CASRSGSLYEQYF. The CDR3 region has the DNA TGTGCCAGCAGATCAGGGTCTTTATACGAGCAGTACTTC.

This sequence joins TRBV2 and TRBJ1-6; maybe TRBD1 (6 bases). Germline V CDR1 and CDR2: SNHLY, FYNNEI. V was shortened by 2 bases and J by 3 bases, with 11 bases between the two germline ends. The CDR3 length is 16 residues. The CDR3 DNA is TGTGCCAGCAGTGAAAGCGGGGACATCTATAATTCACCCCTCCACTTT. Encoded protein: CASSESGDIYNSPLHF.

The chain recombines TRBV6-5 with TRBJ1-5, with D uncertain. The germline V gene encodes CDR1 MNHEY and CDR2 SVGAGI. V lost 7 bases, J lost 7 bases, and 17 bases lay in between. This CDR3 spans 14 amino acids. The CDR3 reads CASTAEATRQPQHF. In nucleotides, the CDR3 is TGTGCCAGCACTGCGGAAGCAACCCGGCAGCCCCAGCATTTT.

The J gene is TRBJ1-5, the V gene TRBV6-1; D might be TRBD1 (6 bases). This CDR3 has 17 residues. Trimming stripped 2 bases from V and 2 bases from J, with 16 bases between. The germline V gene encodes CDR1 MNHNS and CDR2 SASEGT. In DNA form, the CDR3 reads TGTGCCAGCAGTGAATCGAGGGGGGGCCGCGGCAATCAGCCCCAGCATTTT. Translating it yields CASSESRGGRGNQPQHF.

V gene TRBV2 combines with J gene TRBJ1-6, with D uncertain. The ends were cut back, 4 bases at V and 7 bases at J, with 11 bases in the middle. This CDR3 has 14 residues. The germline V gene encodes CDR1 SNHLY and CDR2 FYNNEI. The DNA of the CDR3 is TGTGCCAGCAGTGTGGCAAGAACAAATTCACCCCTCCACTTT. Protein product: CASSVARTNSPLHF. Looking up the rest from reference TRBV2 and TRBJ1-6 gives the full variable domain: EPEVTQTPSHQVTQMGQEVILRCVPISNHLYFYWYRQILGQKVEFLVSFYNNEISEKSEIFDDQFSVERPDGSNFTLKIRSTKLEDSAMYFCASSVARTNSPLHFGNGTRLTVT.

The V call is TRBV25-1, the J call TRBJ1-4; 9 nucleotides align to TRBD1. Germline V gene lookup returns CDR1 MGHDK and CDR2 SYGVNS. Germline trimming cut 2 bases from V and 3 bases from J; bases unmatched to any gene: 4. The CDR3 covers 16 residues. For the CDR3, the DNA is TGTGCCAGCAGTGAAGGGACAGGGAGGTCTAATGAAAAACTGTTTTTT. Protein product: CASSEGTGRSNEKLFF. Variable domain in full (rest from reference TRBV25-1 and TRBJ1-4): EADIYQTPRYLVIGTGKKITLECSQTMGHDKMYWYQQDPGMELHLIHYSYGVNSTEKGDLSSESTVSRIRTEHFPLTLESARPSHTSQYLCASSEGTGRSNEKLFFGSGTQLSVL.

V and J are TRBV7-9 and TRBJ1-2; D ambiguous. The germline V and J ends were trimmed by 2 bases and 3 bases, with 19 bases remaining between them. This CDR3 has 17 residues. From germline, CDR1 is SEHNR and CDR2 FQNEAQ (reference sequence). CDR3 sequence: CASSLIVGRARDYGYTF. The DNA for the CDR3 is TGTGCCAGCAGCTTAATAGTTGGGCGGGCTCGTGACTATGGCTACACCTTC.